This T cell receptor (beta chain) was observed in a study of T cells in Graves' hyperthyroidism and ophthalmopathy. The definition of stable Graves' hyperthyroidism was no ophthalmopathy progression within 18 months. Patients with uncontrolled infections, other autoimmune diseases, pregnancy or lactation were excluded. Study-level results: Most clonotypes expanded in thyroid above 0.001 were likewise present in blood.

Amplification of TCR beta CDR3 regions was performed using RNA transcripts as template. A first-round RT-PCR of the TCR CDR3 used the HTBI primer set. TCRdb fed the multiplex PCR reads into MiXCR, producing one record per CDR3 protein. The sample holds 200,000 to 250,000 distinct CDR3 sequences, 17% seen once. On this clonotype: Antigen unknown.

Material: blood. This receptor was obtained from a woman between 50 and 59 years old with Graves' hyperthyroidism.

The chain's CDR3 is CASSGTGVYYGYTF. The CDR3 coding sequence is TGTGCCAGCAGTGGGACAGGGGTGTACTATGGCTACACCTTC. V and J are TRBV27 and TRBJ1-2; TRBD1 matches at 10 bases. This CDR3 comprises 14 residues. With 5 bases clipped from V and 3 bases from J, the junction kept 3 bases outside the gene matches. The germline CDR1 and CDR2 sequences are MNHEY and SMNVEV (reference sequence).